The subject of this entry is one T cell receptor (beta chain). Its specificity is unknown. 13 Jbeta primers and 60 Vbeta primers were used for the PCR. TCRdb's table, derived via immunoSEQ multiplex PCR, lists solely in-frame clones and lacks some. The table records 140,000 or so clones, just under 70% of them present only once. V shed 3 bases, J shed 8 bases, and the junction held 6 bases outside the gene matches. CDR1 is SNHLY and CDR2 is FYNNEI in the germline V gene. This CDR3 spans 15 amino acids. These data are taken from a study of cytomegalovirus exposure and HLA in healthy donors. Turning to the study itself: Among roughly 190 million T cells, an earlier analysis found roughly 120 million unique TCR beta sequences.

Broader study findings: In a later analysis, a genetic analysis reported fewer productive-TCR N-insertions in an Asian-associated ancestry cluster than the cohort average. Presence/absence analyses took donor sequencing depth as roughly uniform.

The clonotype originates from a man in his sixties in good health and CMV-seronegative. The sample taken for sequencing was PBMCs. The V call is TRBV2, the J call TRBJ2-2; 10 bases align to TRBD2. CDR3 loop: CASSDRTSGRGELFF. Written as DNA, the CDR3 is TGTGCCAGCAGTGATAGGACTAGCGGTAGGGGGGAGCTGTTTTTT.